This T cell receptor (beta chain) was found in a study of cytomegalovirus exposure and HLA in healthy donors. Notes on the study in general: One variant, a missense change in DCLRE1C, was linked in a later analysis to TCR beta V- and J-gene trimming. Prior analysis indicated that the majority of TCR beta V segments exhibited productivity approximately 90% or approximately 30% of the time.

Comments on this clone: Its antigen remains unidentified.

V lost 3 bases to trimming and J lost 3 bases; unmatched junction nucleotides: 9. This CDR3 contains 16 residues. Germline CDR1 reads MNHNS; CDR2 reads SASEGT. This PCR relied on a set of 60 Vbeta primers and 13 Jbeta primers. TCRdb's copy holds only in-frame clones and misses some; the assay was immunoSEQ multiplex PCR. The sample carries over 95,000 clones, over 75% recorded once. Sequencing was done on a sample of PBMCs. The chain is built from TRBV6-1 and TRBJ2-7; TRBD1 aligns across 9 bases. The source of this sequence is a middle-aged man in good health and CMV-seronegative. DNA of the CDR3: TGTGCCAGCAGTGAGTCGAGGGGGGACAGGGTCTACGAGCAGTACTTC. Protein: CASSESRGDRVYEQYF.